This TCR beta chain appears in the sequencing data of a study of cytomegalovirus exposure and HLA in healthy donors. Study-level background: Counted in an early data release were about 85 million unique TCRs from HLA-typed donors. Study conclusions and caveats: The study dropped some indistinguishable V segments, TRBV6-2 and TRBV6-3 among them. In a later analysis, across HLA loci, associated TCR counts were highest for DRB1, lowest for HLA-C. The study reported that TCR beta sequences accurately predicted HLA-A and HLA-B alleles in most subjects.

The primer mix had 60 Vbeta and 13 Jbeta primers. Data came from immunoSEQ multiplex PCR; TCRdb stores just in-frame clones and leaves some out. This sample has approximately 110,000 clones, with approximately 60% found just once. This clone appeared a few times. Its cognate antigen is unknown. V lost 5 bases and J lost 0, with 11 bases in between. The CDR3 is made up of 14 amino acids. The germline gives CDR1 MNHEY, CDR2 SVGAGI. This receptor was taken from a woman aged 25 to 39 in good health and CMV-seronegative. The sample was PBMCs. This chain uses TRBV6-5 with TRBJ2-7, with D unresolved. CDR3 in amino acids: CASSNSLYSYEQYF. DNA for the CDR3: TGTGCCAGCAGTAACAGCCTATACTCCTACGAGCAGTACTTC.